This TCR beta chain came from a study of blood T cell repertoires in COVID-19. The germline V gene has CDR1 DFQATT and CDR2 SNEGSKA (reference sequence). Trimming removed 3 bases from V and 1 base from J, with 24 bases in between. This CDR3 is 18 amino acids long. Recruitment covered under 25 US areas and drew participants whose ages spanned roughly 18 to 95 years. The study counted Cohort 3 donors as recovered given two negative PCRs, clearance, or symptom resolution. Using immunoSEQ multiplex PCR, the repertoire was profiled, and TCRdb retains in-frame clones only, with some absent. The sample yields 250,000 or so clones, about 80% seen once.

The chain combines TRBV20-1 with TRBJ1-2; D is possibly TRBD1 (5 bases). The source is a man aged 60 to 75 who had recovered from COVID-19. Sequencing input: PBMCs or T cells enriched from blood (not recorded which). CDR3 nucleotides: TGCAGTGCTAGTCTGGGGGGGGATGCCTTTTCTAATAACTATGGCTACACCTTC. Amino acids: CSASLGGDAFSNNYGYTF.